These 22 T cell receptor beta chains originate from one sample sequenced in a study of cytomegalovirus exposure and HLA in healthy donors. Use of 60 Vbeta and 13 Jbeta primers characterized the PCR. Only in-frame clones appear in the TCRdb table, and some are missing; sequencing was by immunoSEQ multiplex PCR. This table has some 110,000 clones, approximately 80% appearing once. Sequenced material: PBMCs. Every receptor here comes from a young woman in good health and CMV-seropositive.

The chain combines TRBV19 with TRBJ2-7; a weak D match, TRBD2 (6 bases). V was pared by 1 base and J by 0 bases, with 10 bases between. The CDR3 consists of 15 residues. CDR1 LNHDA and CDR2 SQIVND come from the germline V gene (reference sequence). CDR3 bases: TGTGCCAGTAGTATAGCCCCAGCGGGCTCCTACGAGCAGTACTTC. This translates into CASSIAPAGSYEQYF.

V and J are TRBV9 and TRBJ2-1, with 8 bases identical to TRBD2. J gave up 7 bases and V 0 bases, and 9 bases lay outside the gene matches. Germline-derived CDR1 and CDR2 are SGDLS and YYNGEE. This CDR3 is 16 amino acids long. CDR3 sequence (DNA): TGTGCCAGCAGCGTAGGGTTGGTAGCGGGATTAAATGAGCAGTTCTTC. It specifies CASSVGLVAGLNEQFF.

This clone has a single count. This chain uses TRBV6-1 with TRBJ2-7; tentative D call: TRBD1 (5 bases). Germline CDR1 MNHNS, CDR2 SASEGT. This CDR3 comprises 15 residues. V lost 2 bases, J lost 6 bases, and 17 bases lay in between. In DNA form, the CDR3 reads TGTGCCAGCAGTGAAATGCCTCAGGGAATGTTCGAGCAGTACTTC. Its protein is CASSEMPQGMFEQYF.

This clone was counted only a few times. The rearrangement links TRBV10-3 to TRBJ1-1, with 7 bases matching TRBD1. Losses at the gene ends were 3 bases for V and 3 bases for J; bases not matched to a gene: 4. Germline V gene data show CDR1 as ENHRY and CDR2 as SYGVKD. This CDR3 is 14 amino acids long. CDR3 coding DNA: TGTGCCATCAGTGACGAGGGGGCGTACACTGAAGCTTTCTTT. It yields the protein CAISDEGAYTEAFF.

The chain recombines TRBV19 with TRBJ2-7; TRBD1 aligns across 9 bases. The germline V gene encodes CDR1 LNHDA and CDR2 SQIVND (reference sequence). V dropped 3 bases and J dropped 4; count of bases not matched to a gene: 4. CDR3 length equals 14 residues. CDR3 sequence reads: CASSMEDRGYEQYF. The CDR3, as DNA: TGTGCCAGTAGTATGGAGGACAGGGGATACGAGCAGTACTTC.

The J gene is TRBJ2-2, the V gene TRBV10-3; no reliable D call. This CDR3 comprises 13 residues. Germline lookup yields CDR1 ENHRY and CDR2 SYGVKD. Trimming took 7 bases from V and 5 from J, leaving 11 bases between them. CDR3 region: CAIKVEKTGELFF. CDR3 nucleotide sequence: TGTGCCATCAAAGTGGAGAAAACCGGGGAGCTGTTTTTT.

The CDR3 DNA reads TGTGCCAGCAGTGTCGGGACTAGCGGGAGTTTCCAAGAGACCCAGTACTTC. Its protein product is CASSVGTSGSFQETQYF. V is TRBV28 and J is TRBJ2-5; 14 positions agree with TRBD2. Trimming cost V 5 bases and J 1 base; bases outside gene matches: 6. The CDR3 runs to 17 residues. Germline loops: CDR1 MDHEN, CDR2 SYDVKM. Based on the CDR3 plus reference TRBV28 and TRBJ2-5, the full variable domain is DVKVTQSSRYLVKRTGEKVFLECVQDMDHENMFWYRQDPGLGLRLIYFSYDVKMKEKGDIPEGYSVSREKKERFSLILESASTNQTSMYLCASSVGTSGSFQETQYFGPGTRLLVL.

The chain employs TRBV4-2 and TRBJ2-3, with D unclear. CDR1 LGHNA and CDR2 YNFKEQ come from the germline V gene. Trimming shortened V by 0 bases and J by 1 base, and 8 bases separated the two germline ends. This CDR3 has 15 residues. Here the CDR3 DNA reads TGTGCCAGCAGCCAAGAGAGCCGAGGCACAGATACGCAGTATTTT. It yields the protein CASSQESRGTDTQYF.

This clone came up a few times. CDR3 loop: CASSTSPGGYGYTF. CDR3 coding DNA: TGTGCCAGTAGTACCTCCCCAGGTGGCTATGGCTACACCTTC. V usage is TRBV19 and J usage is TRBJ1-2, with D unresolved. The CDR3 runs 14 residues. V was cut by 4 bases and J by 4 bases, with 13 bases left in between. Germline loops: CDR1 LNHDA, CDR2 SQIVND (reference sequence).

This clone has only one observation. The gene calls are TRBV4-1 and TRBJ2-7, with D possibly TRBD1 on 6 matching bases. CDR1 and CDR2 (germline): MGHRA, YSYEKL. The germline V and J ends were trimmed by 5 bases and 6 bases, with 23 bases remaining between them. The length of the CDR3 is 16 residues. CDR3: CASSLQGAASRREQYF. DNA of the CDR3: TGCGCCAGCAGCTTACAGGGTGCGGCTAGTCGGCGCGAGCAGTACTTC.

This clone was counted only a few times. Other DNA sequences in the same sample also yield this CDR3. The CDR3, as DNA: TGTGCCAGCAGTTTATCGGGCAGGGCCGGGGAGCTGTTTTTT. Amino acid sequence: CASSLSGRAGELFF. V gene TRBV28 combines with J gene TRBJ2-2, with D possibly TRBD1 on 5 matching bases. Deletions cut 1 base from V and 6 bases from J, with 9 bases between. The CDR3 is 14 residues long. CDR1 is MDHEN, CDR2 SYDVKM, per germline.

The chain carries TRBV27 and TRBJ1-1; D possibly corresponds to TRBD1 (6 bases). Germline assignment: CDR1 MNHEY and CDR2 SMNVEV (reference sequence). The ends were cut back, 0 bases at V and 4 bases at J, with 9 bases in the middle. The CDR3 contains 14 residues. The CDR3 nucleotides are TGTGCCAGCAGTTTATCCGTCAGGGGCACTGAAGCTTTCTTT. Translated, it gives CASSLSVRGTEAFF.

With regard to this clone: The junction and the germline gene differ at one end; a read error may be behind it. This chain connects TRBV7-7 to TRBJ1-1, with 8 bases aligning to TRBD1. Germline assignment: CDR1 SSHAT and CDR2 FNYEAQ (reference sequence). This CDR3 has 13 residues. The chain's CDR3 is CASSSGQGTEAFF. CDR3 DNA: TGTGCTAGCAGCTCCGGACAGGGCACTGAAGCTTTCTTT.

V is TRBV6-1 and J is TRBJ1-5; D might be TRBD1 (5 bases). CDR3 length: 15 residues. Germline-derived CDR1 and CDR2 are MNHNS and SASEGT. Deletions cut 6 bases from V and 1 base from J, with 13 bases between. CDR3 bases: TGTGCCAGCAGGGAACAGGCGTTGAGCAATCAGCCCCAGCATTTT. Amino acids: CASREQALSNQPQHF.

J is TRBJ2-1 and V is TRBV7-3, with TRBD2 identical over 9 bases. Germline CDR1 SGHTA, CDR2 FQGTGA. The trim removed 5 bases at V and 4 bases at J, leaving 9 bases unmatched. This CDR3 contains 16 residues. The CDR3 here is CASSPTGLALYNEQFF. For the CDR3, the DNA is TGTGCCAGCAGCCCGACGGGACTAGCCCTGTACAATGAGCAGTTCTTC.

The chain is built from TRBV28 and TRBJ2-4; 10 bases map to TRBD2. V lost 5 bases and J lost 0; bases outside the gene matches: 10. This CDR3 contains 18 residues. Germline V CDR1 and CDR2: MDHEN, SYDVKM. The CDR3 nucleotides read TGTGCCAGCAGTCCCGGACTAGCGGAAACGATAGCCAAAAACATTCAGTACTTC. It is translated as CASSPGLAETIAKNIQYF.

The genes are TRBV30 and TRBJ1-2; D call uncertain. The CDR3 extends over 14 amino acids. CDR1 and CDR2 from the germline V gene are GTSNPN and SVGIG (reference sequence). V was trimmed by 3 bases and J by 8 bases, leaving 19 bases between them. CDR3 residues: CAWRITATRMGYTF. CDR3 DNA: TGTGCCTGGAGAATTACAGCAACCCGGATGGGCTACACCTTC. Supplemented by reference TRBV30 and TRBJ1-2, the full variable domain reads SQTIHQWPATLVQPVGSPLSLECTVEGTSNPNLYWYRQAAGRGLQLLFYSVGIGQISSEVPQNLSASRPQDRQFILSSKKLLLSDSGFYLCAWRITATRMGYTFGSGTRLTVV.

The CDR3 here is CASSLGAGVPYEQYF. Here the CDR3 DNA reads TGTGCCAGCAGCTTGGGAGCGGGAGTACCCTACGAGCAGTACTTC. The rearrangement uses TRBV5-4 and TRBJ2-5; TRBD2 aligns across 8 bases. The end of the DNA fits TRBJ2-7 better, so the J call may be wrong. This CDR3 spans 15 amino acids. Germline V gene lookup returns CDR1 SGHNT and CDR2 YYREEE (reference sequence).

The chain links TRBV7-6 to TRBJ1-4; TRBD1 matches at 9 bases. The J segment lost 0 bases and the V segment lost 1 base, leaving 0 bases of the junction unmatched. The CDR3 covers 16 residues. Per germline, CDR1 SGHVS and CDR2 FNYEAQ. This chain's CDR3 is CASSLGTGATNEKLFF. The CDR3 DNA sequence: TGTGCCAGCAGCTTAGGGACAGGGGCAACTAATGAAAAACTGTTTTTT.

The rearrangement links TRBV21-1 to TRBJ2-7; the listed D gene, TRBD1, was not tested against the DNA. TRBV21-1 has pseudogene status. This CDR3 has 17 amino acids. CDR3 region: CASSKDWTASLSYEQYF. The DNA of the CDR3 is TGTGCCAGCAGCAAAGACTGGACAGCCTCCCTCTCCTACGAGCAGTACTTC.

CDR3 sequence: CASRTEPTGELFF. DNA of the CDR3: TGTGCCAGCAGGACTGAACCCACCGGGGAGCTGTTTTTT. The rearrangement links TRBV2 to TRBJ2-2; D is ambiguous. The CDR3 is 13 residues long. Germline V lookup: CDR1 SNHLY, CDR2 FYNNEI. Trimming removed 6 bases from V and 4 bases from J, with 9 bases in between. Using reference TRBV2 and TRBJ2-2 for the parts outside the CDR3, the full variable domain is EPEVTQTPSHQVTQMGQEVILRCVPISNHLYFYWYRQILGQKVEFLVSFYNNEISEKSEIFDDQFSVERPDGSNFTLKIRSTKLEDSAMYFCASRTEPTGELFFGEGSRLTVL.

This chain uses TRBV9 with TRBJ2-3; D possibly corresponds to TRBD2 (6 bases). CDR1 is SGDLS and CDR2 is YYNGEE in the germline V gene. The CDR3 covers 16 residues. The V end was cut by 4 bases, the J end by 6 bases, with 21 bases between. The CDR3, as DNA: TGTGCCAGCAGCCCCTGGACTACACCCTCCGGGGATACGCAGTATTTT. Protein product: CASSPWTTPSGDTQYF.